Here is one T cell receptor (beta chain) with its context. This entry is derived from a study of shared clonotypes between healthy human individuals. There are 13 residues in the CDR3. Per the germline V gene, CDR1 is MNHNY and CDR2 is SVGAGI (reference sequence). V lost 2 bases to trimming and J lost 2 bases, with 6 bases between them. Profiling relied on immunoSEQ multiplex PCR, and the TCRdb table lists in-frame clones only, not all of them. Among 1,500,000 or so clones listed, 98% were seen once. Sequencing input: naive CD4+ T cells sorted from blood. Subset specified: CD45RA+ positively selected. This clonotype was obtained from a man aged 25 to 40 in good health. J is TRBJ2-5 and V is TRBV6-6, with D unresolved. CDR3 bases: TGTGCCAGCAGTTACCCGGTACAAGAGACCCAGTACTTC. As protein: CASSYPVQETQYF.